This T cell receptor beta chain appears in the sequencing data of a study of blood T cell repertoires in COVID-19. Study at large: The cDNA or gDNA used as material had been derived from T cells, B-cell-depleted T cells, or PBMCs.

There are 17 residues in the CDR3. Between the trimmed V and J ends, which lost 6 bases and 0 bases, there was a span of 20 bases. Germline CDR1 ENHRY, CDR2 SYGVKD. Per the original methods: The assay estimated nucleated cells by amplifying reference gene primers. Only in-frame clones appear in the TCRdb table, and some are missing; sequencing was by immunoSEQ multiplex PCR. That table is the source of V, J and clone size, and D and trimming were worked out from the DNA. The table includes roughly 340,000 clones, 75% to 90% detected once. Participants, about 18 to 90 years old, spanned under 30 US areas.

This TCR derives from a man aged 18 to 29 who had recovered from COVID-19. The sequenced sample was PBMCs or T cells enriched from blood (not recorded which). The chain has TRBV10-3 and TRBJ1-1; no reliable D call. The CDR3 here is CAISPIIRTGLNTEAFF. The DNA of the CDR3 is TGTGCCATCAGCCCAATAATCAGAACGGGGTTGAACACTGAAGCTTTCTTT.